Presented here are 10 T cell receptor beta chains from one specimen sequenced in a study of monozygotic twins with inflammatory bowel disease. TCRdb reprocessed the 5' RACE reads and keeps a single row for each CDR3 protein, giving no DNA. The sample table sets out approximately 150,000 distinct CDR3 sequences. The sample was blood. The receptors shown here come from a human donor with ulcerative colitis or Crohn's disease, or a healthy co-twin of an affected twin (not recorded which).

CDR3 residues: CASSTPTSGGDIQYF. The chain recombines TRBV2 with TRBJ2-4; the TCRdb D gene call, TRBD2, has no DNA to confirm it. Germline V gene sequence: CDR1 SNHLY, CDR2 FYNNEI. The CDR3 is 15 amino acids.

This chain links TRBV5-6 with TRBJ2-2. Germline V gene data show CDR1 as SGHDT and CDR2 as YYEEEE. The CDR3 has 13 residues. CDR3 loop: CASSFANTGELFF.

This chain connects TRBV5-5 to TRBJ2-7; TCRdb picks TRBD2, but there is no DNA to check that call. The CDR3 is 15 residues long. Germline CDR1 SGHKS, CDR2 YYEKEE (reference sequence). CDR3 sequence reads: CASSLTTSATYEQYF. The complete variable domain, with remaining parts taken from reference TRBV5-5 and TRBJ2-7, reads DAGVTQSPTHLIKTRGQQVTLRCSPISGHKSVSWYQQVLGQGPQFIFQYYEKEERGRGNFPDRFSARQFPNYSSELNVNALLLGDSALYLCASSLTTSATYEQYFGPGTRLTVT.

The chain uses TRBV5-1 and TRBJ2-7; TCRdb picks TRBD1, but there is no DNA to check that call. CDR3 size: 13 residues. CDR1 is SGHRS, CDR2 YFSETQ, per germline. The CDR3 loop reads CASSSGRGYEQYF.

This chain uses TRBV15 with TRBJ2-7; TCRdb indicates TRBD1, and absent DNA this call remains unverified. Germline CDR1 and CDR2: LNHNV and YYDKDF (reference sequence). CDR3 length equals 13 residues. The CDR3 reads CATSRGQNYEQYF. The variable domain in full, completed from reference TRBV15 and TRBJ2-7, reads DAMVIQNPRYQVTQFGKPVTLSCSQTLNHNVMYWYQQKSSQAPKLLFHYYDKDFNNEADTPDNFQSRRPNTSFCFLDIRSPGLGDTAMYLCATSRGQNYEQYFGPGTRLTVT.

The chain has TRBV10-3 and TRBJ2-3; TCRdb outputs TRBD2, but without DNA this stays unchecked. The CDR3 extends over 16 amino acids. The germline V gene has CDR1 ENHRY and CDR2 SYGVKD. The CDR3 reads CAISDQTSKGTDTQYF.

The V call is TRBV4-1, the J call TRBJ2-7. In germline, CDR1 is MGHRA, CDR2 YSYEKL. The CDR3 totals 13 residues. The CDR3: CASSQAMAYEQYF.

CDR3 loop: CASTSGLAKTEAFF. This chain joins TRBV2 and TRBJ1-1; the TCRdb D gene call, TRBD1, has no DNA to confirm it. From germline, CDR1 is SNHLY and CDR2 FYNNEI. The CDR3 has 14 amino acids.

The J gene is TRBJ2-1, the V gene TRBV7-3; the TRBD2 assignment by TCRdb is unverifiable without DNA. In germline, CDR1 is SGHTA, CDR2 FQGTGA. The CDR3 has 12 residues. CDR3: CASSLNWGSSGF. The whole variable domain, filled in from reference TRBV7-3 and TRBJ2-1, reads GAGVSQTPSNKVTEKGKYVELRCDPISGHTALYWYRQSLGQGPEFLIYFQGTGAADDSGLPNDRFFAVRPEGSVSTLKIQRTERGDSAVYLCASSLNWGSSGFGPGTRLTVL.

The chain employs TRBV7-7 and TRBJ2-5. The CDR3 is 14 amino acids. CDR1 is SSHAT, CDR2 FNYEAQ, per germline (reference sequence). CDR3 loop: CASSLFSAQGTQYF.